The next 19 T cell receptor beta chains were all read from a single sample in a study of blood T cells in healthy people across ages (dated by TCRdb to between 2015 and 2017). Library preparation used 5' RACE. Sequencing used an Illumina HiSeq 2500. A second PCR of about 7 to 12 cycles was performed with a sample-barcoded 5' primer and a J-beta primer mix. The public reads were reanalyzed by TCRdb: fastp trimming at Q25, MiXCR alignment, in-frame beta chains only. A single entry per CDR3 protein holds the most common genes and DNA from its merged rows. For this sample there are roughly 1.4 million distinct CDR3 sequences; around 55% appear just once. Over 6.5% of the sample comes from the top ten. Source material: blood. Receptors were obtained from a young man in good health.

This clonotype was detected a few times. The gene calls are TRBV7-9 and TRBJ2-1; maybe TRBD1 (5 bases). The CDR3 contains 12 residues. In germline, CDR1 is SEHNR, CDR2 FQNEAQ (reference sequence). Deletions cut 3 bases from V and 8 bases from J, with 8 bases between. CDR3 nucleotides: TGTGCCAGCAGCTTTTTACAGGATGAGCAGTTCTTC. Its protein is CASSFLQDEQFF.

The chain uses TRBV20-1 and TRBJ2-3, with TRBD2 matching 10 bases. The CDR3 has 15 residues. Germline CDR1 DFQATT, CDR2 SNEGSKA (reference sequence). V was pared by 6 bases and J by 1 base, with 7 bases of the junction left unmatched. CDR3 protein: CSAPNLAGGTDTQYF. CDR3 nucleotide sequence: TGCAGTGCCCCAAATCTAGCGGGGGGCACAGATACGCAGTATTTT.

This chain links TRBV14 with TRBJ2-1; D gene unclear. V lost 0 bases and J 11 bases, leaving 11 bases between the germline ends. CDR1 and CDR2 (germline): SGHDN, FVKESK. CDR3 length equals 13 residues. CDR3 nucleotide sequence: TGTGCCAGCAGCCAAGAATTGGGCTCTAAGCAGTTCTTC. This translates into CASSQELGSKQFF.

This clonotype occurred many times. The rearrangement uses TRBV29-1 and TRBJ2-1; D remains ambiguous. Trimming shortened V by 4 bases and J by 9 bases, and 13 bases separated the two germline ends. The germline gives CDR1 SQVTM, CDR2 ANQGSEA. The CDR3 consists of 12 residues. CDR3 in amino acids: CSVGYSQTEQFF. The CDR3 DNA reads TGCAGCGTTGGCTACAGCCAGACTGAGCAGTTCTTC.

This clonotype was seen only a few times. The rearrangement links TRBV5-1 to TRBJ2-5; D call uncertain. The CDR3 consists of 14 residues. Trimming left V 0 bases short and J 1 base short, with 7 bases between. Germline CDR1 SGHRS, CDR2 YFSETQ. This CDR3 reads CASSLGLTQETQYF. In DNA, the CDR3 is TGCGCCAGCAGCTTGGGACTGACCCAAGAGACCCAGTACTTC.

The genes are TRBV10-3 and TRBJ2-1; D is possibly TRBD2 (5 bases). The CDR3 totals 15 residues. Trimming took 4 bases from V and 7 from J, leaving 17 bases between them. Looked up from germline, CDR1 is ENHRY and CDR2 is SYGVKD. Here the CDR3 DNA reads TGTGCCATCAGTGCGGGGTCACTTACGGGGAATGAGCAGTTCTTC. Translation gives CAISAGSLTGNEQFF.

In DNA form, the CDR3 reads TGTGCCAGCAGCCAAGACGGACTAGCGGGAAACGAGCAGTACTTC. This codes for CASSQDGLAGNEQYF. The chain has TRBV5-5 and TRBJ2-7, with 12 bases matching TRBD2. Looked up from germline, CDR1 is SGHKS and CDR2 is YYEKEE (reference sequence). J was trimmed by 5 bases and V by 4 bases; bases with no gene match: 7. This CDR3 region has 15 residues.

The rearrangement joins TRBV7-9 to TRBJ1-2; the D is unclear. The V and J ends lost 5 bases and 4 bases respectively, with 14 bases between them. CDR3 length: 14 amino acids. Germline-derived CDR1 and CDR2 are SEHNR and FQNEAQ (reference sequence). CDR3 bases: TGTGCCAGCAGCCCGATTGGGCTATCCTATGGCTACACCTTC. Translating gives CASSPIGLSYGYTF.

This chain links TRBV6-2 or TRBV6-3 with TRBJ2-1; no clear D gene. The V gene lost 6 bases and the J gene lost 8 bases, with 8 bases spanning the gap. The CDR3 totals 11 residues. Germline V gene data show CDR1 as MNHEY and CDR2 as SVGEGT. CDR3 loop: CASSRKDEQFF. In nucleotides, the CDR3 is TGTGCCAGCAGCAGGAAGGATGAGCAGTTCTTC.

In this sample, this clonotype turned up a few times. The genes are TRBV7-9 and TRBJ1-2; D not resolved. Trimming removed 3 bases at V and 2 bases at J, with 13 bases between. The CDR3 contains 15 residues. CDR1 and CDR2 from the germline V gene are SEHNR and FQNEAQ (reference sequence). The CDR3 loop reads CASSLPAGPNYGYTF. The CDR3 bases are TGTGCCAGCAGCTTGCCCGCGGGCCCCAACTATGGCTACACCTTC. Looking up the rest from reference TRBV7-9 and TRBJ1-2 gives the full variable domain: DTGVSQNPRHKITKRGQNVTFRCDPISEHNRLYWYRQTLGQGPEFLTYFQNEAQLEKSRLLSDRFSAERPKGSFSTLEIQRTEQGDSAMYLCASSLPAGPNYGYTFGSGTRLTVV.

This clonotype has only one observation. Germline and junction disagree at one end, which may indicate a read error. The rearrangement joins TRBV7-2 to TRBJ2-1; 7 bases map to TRBD1. The CDR3 totals 15 residues. The V gene's germline CDR1 is SGHTA and CDR2 FQGNSA. CDR3 protein: CASSLGQLPYNEQFF. The CDR3 coding sequence is TGCGCCAGCAGCCTGGGACAGCTACCTTACAATGAGCAGTTCTTC.

The rearrangement uses TRBV12-3 or TRBV12-4 and TRBJ1-1; maybe TRBD1 (6 bases). V lost 2 bases and J lost 11, with 12 bases in between. The CDR3 consists of 12 residues. CDR3 loop: CASSLYKGEAFF. The DNA for the CDR3 is TGTGCCAGCAGTTTATATAAGGGGGAGGCTTTCTTT.

This clonotype turned up a few times. The rearrangement links TRBV20-1 to TRBJ1-4; 7 positions agree with TRBD1. J lost 0 bases, V lost 3 bases, and 22 bases had no gene match. This CDR3 is built from 21 residues. Germline V CDR1 and CDR2: DFQATT, SNEGSKA (reference sequence). CDR3 sequence reads: CSARVFRQLSGQNATNEKLFF. CDR3 in DNA: TGCAGTGCTAGGGTATTCAGGCAATTGTCGGGACAGAATGCAACTAATGAAAAACTGTTTTTT.

CDR3 region: CASSLDRKKTGTNEQFF. CDR3 DNA sequence: TGTGCCAGCAGCTTAGATCGAAAAAAGACAGGGACCAATGAGCAGTTCTTC. V is TRBV11-3 and J is TRBJ2-1, with TRBD1 matching over 7 bases. The CDR3 has 17 amino acids. V was pared by 0 bases and J by 6 bases, with 11 bases of the junction left unmatched. CDR1 and CDR2 from the germline V gene are SGHNT and YENEEA.

The chain has TRBV24-1 and TRBJ2-1, with 11 positions matching TRBD2. The CDR3 spans 16 residues. CDR1 and CDR2 from the germline V gene are KGHDR and SFDVKD. V lost 6 bases, J lost 7 bases, and 10 bases stayed unmatched. CDR3 in amino acids: CATSKTTSGSLNEQFF. In nucleotides, the CDR3 is TGTGCCACCAGTAAAACTACTAGCGGGAGTCTAAATGAGCAGTTCTTC.

V gene TRBV7-9 combines with J gene TRBJ2-1; the D gene is possibly TRBD1 (6 bases). Germline-derived CDR1 and CDR2 are SEHNR and FQNEAQ (reference sequence). There are 12 residues in the CDR3. The ends were cut back, 8 bases at V and 9 bases at J, with 14 bases in the middle. The CDR3 bases are TGTGCCAGCGCCCGCTCAGGGGCTGAGCAGTTCTTC. It is translated as CASARSGAEQFF.

V gene TRBV27 combines with J gene TRBJ2-7; tentatively, D is TRBD2 (7 bases). The CDR3 loop spans 17 amino acids. V gave up 2 bases and J gave up 3 bases, with 20 bases separating them. The germline gives CDR1 MNHEY, CDR2 SMNVEV (reference sequence). CDR3 loop: CASSLEGGAGHIYEQYF. DNA of the CDR3: TGTGCCAGCAGTTTAGAGGGAGGAGCGGGACACATCTACGAGCAGTACTTC.

The chain employs TRBV3-1 and TRBJ2-7; 10 nucleotides line up with TRBD1. The V gene's germline CDR1 is LGHDT and CDR2 YNNKEL (reference sequence). The CDR3 runs 16 residues. V trimming: 4 bases; J trimming: 3 bases; junction bases outside the gene matches: 9. The CDR3 DNA follows: TGTGCCAGCAGCCCACAACCGGGACAGGGGATCTACGAGCAGTACTTC. Its translation: CASSPQPGQGIYEQYF.

This rearrangement joins TRBV6-6 to TRBJ1-4; D gene unclear. The germline V and J ends were trimmed by 6 bases and 10 bases, with 15 bases remaining between them. The CDR3 loop spans 13 amino acids. Germline CDR1 reads MNHNY; CDR2 reads SVGAGI (reference sequence). CDR3 protein: CASRNHGTAKLFF. For the CDR3, the DNA is TGTGCCAGCAGAAACCACGGCACGGCAAAACTGTTTTTT.